This T cell receptor (beta chain) was recorded in a study of blood T cell repertoires in COVID-19. The CDR3 is 14 residues long. V trimming: 5 bases; J trimming: 7 bases; junction bases outside the gene matches: 6. Germline assignment: CDR1 SGHNT and CDR2 YYREEE (reference sequence). In the original workflow: Cell counts per sample came from amplifying reference gene primers. Produced via immunoSEQ multiplex PCR; TCRdb's table is partial and in-frame only. The V and J calls and the clone size are those of that table, but D and trimming were determined from the DNA. The top ten hold around 3% of the sample, which has 220,000 or so clones, roughly 81% seen once.

Sequencing was carried out using peripheral blood. The V gene is TRBV5-4, the J gene TRBJ1-6; 7 positions match TRBD1. The clonotype was recovered from a man in his forties or fifties who had recovered from COVID-19. The CDR3 region is CASRPGTANSPLHF. CDR3 bases: TGTGCCAGCAGACCCGGGACAGCGAATTCACCCCTCCACTTT.